A single sample is the source of the 22 T cell receptor beta chains below, sequenced in a study of T cell changes during pregnancy in multiple sclerosis. Repertoires were generated with immunoSEQ multiplex PCR, while TCRdb's copy carries only in-frame clones and drops some. Of about 41,000 clones in the sample, 90% to 95% were seen once. The specimen was CD8+ T cells from peripheral blood mononuclear cells, collected in the third trimester of pregnancy. The receptors shown here come from a female donor with multiple sclerosis, enrolled in a pregnancy study.

This clone has just a few counts. The chain employs TRBV6-1 and TRBJ1-6; 12 positions agree with TRBD1. Germline trimming cut 2 bases from V and 9 bases from J; bases unmatched to any gene: 2. CDR1 is MNHNS and CDR2 is SASEGT in the germline V gene. The CDR3 loop spans 15 amino acids. CDR3 in DNA: TGTGCCAGCAGTGAATGGGACAGGGGGCTTTCACCCCTCCACTTT. Amino acid sequence: CASSEWDRGLSPLHF.

This clone has just one count. This chain uses TRBV6-5 with TRBJ1-2; D is possibly TRBD1 (5 bases). The CDR3 is made up of 14 amino acids. CDR1 MNHEY and CDR2 SVGAGI come from the germline V gene. V gave up 5 bases and J gave up 1 base, with 11 bases separating them. CDR3 sequence (DNA): TGTGCCAGCAGTCCCCCCGACAGTAACTATGGCTACACCTTC. It yields the protein CASSPPDSNYGYTF.

J is TRBJ2-4 and V is TRBV7-9; 11 nucleotides agree with TRBD2. Germline values: CDR1 SEHNR, CDR2 FQNEAQ (reference sequence). This CDR3 spans 17 amino acids. Trimming took 4 bases from V and 1 from J; bases not matched to a gene: 6. The chain's CDR3 is CASSSPTSGTAKNIQYF. CDR3 nucleotide sequence: TGTGCCAGCAGCTCCCCGACTAGCGGGACCGCCAAAAACATTCAGTACTTC. Filled out from reference TRBV7-9 and TRBJ2-4, the complete variable domain reads DTGVSQNPRHKITKRGQNVTFRCDPISEHNRLYWYRQTLGQGPEFLTYFQNEAQLEKSRLLSDRFSAERPKGSFSTLEIQRTEQGDSAMYLCASSSPTSGTAKNIQYFGAGTRLSVL.

This sequence joins TRBV19 and TRBJ2-3; 12 bases fit TRBD2. Looked up from germline, CDR1 is LNHDA and CDR2 is SQIVND (reference sequence). V lost 5 bases, J lost 4 bases, and 7 bases stayed unmatched. The CDR3 is 16 residues long. The CDR3, as DNA: TGTGCCAGTAGTCCACGACTAGCGGGAGCTTCAGATACGCAGTATTTT. It translates to CASSPRLAGASDTQYF.

V gene TRBV6-1 combines with J gene TRBJ2-5; 11 bases are a match to TRBD2. Germline trimming cut 1 base from V and 0 bases from J; bases unmatched to any gene: 4. The CDR3 sequence is 17 residues long. The germline V gene encodes CDR1 MNHNS and CDR2 SASEGT. The CDR3 region is CASSEELAGGDQETQYF. In DNA, the CDR3 is TGTGCCAGCAGTGAAGAGCTAGCGGGGGGTGACCAAGAGACCCAGTACTTC.

The J gene is TRBJ1-5, the V gene TRBV29-1, with TRBD1 identical over 8 bases. Trimming removed 4 bases from V and 4 bases from J; junction bases left unmatched: 3. CDR3 length equals 13 residues. Germline values: CDR1 SQVTM, CDR2 ANQGSEA. The CDR3 here is CSVGQGLNQPQHF. DNA for the CDR3: TGCAGCGTTGGACAGGGGTTGAATCAGCCCCAGCATTTT.

J is TRBJ2-5 and V is TRBV6-5; TRBD2 is a possible D gene (5 bases). The better agreement between TRBJ2-7 and the DNA end casts doubt on the J call. There are 15 residues in the CDR3. Germline V gives CDR1 MNHEY, CDR2 SVGAGI. The CDR3 DNA is TGTGCCAGCAGCAAGCGGACCTTCGACTCCTACGAGCAGTACTTC. It is translated as CASSKRTFDSYEQYF.

The rearrangement joins TRBV7-9 to TRBJ2-7; D remains unclear. V was shortened by 3 bases and J by 7 bases, with 10 bases between the two germline ends. Germline V gene sequence: CDR1 SEHNR, CDR2 FQNEAQ (reference sequence). CDR3 size: 12 residues. The CDR3: CASSLAILEQYF. Written as DNA, the CDR3 is TGTGCCAGCAGCTTGGCAATATTAGAGCAGTACTTC.

The J gene is TRBJ2-3, the V gene TRBV9; the match to TRBD2 covers 10 bases. CDR1 is SGDLS, CDR2 YYNGEE, per germline. V dropped 4 bases and J dropped 0; count of bases not matched to a gene: 5. CDR3 size: 16 residues. This chain's CDR3 is CASSLQLAGSTDTQYF. CDR3 bases: TGTGCCAGCAGCCTTCAACTAGCGGGGAGCACAGATACGCAGTATTTT.

The V gene is TRBV19, the J gene TRBJ1-5; D is uncertain. This CDR3 region has 15 residues. The germline gives CDR1 LNHDA, CDR2 SQIVND (reference sequence). V lost 5 bases to trimming and J lost 0 bases, with 11 bases between them. CDR3 amino acids: CASSGAAYSNQPQHF. The CDR3 DNA reads as TGTGCCAGTAGTGGTGCAGCGTATAGCAATCAGCCCCAGCATTTT.

The V and J genes are TRBV7-6 and TRBJ2-7, with D possibly being TRBD2 (5 bases). The CDR3 runs to 14 residues. V was shortened by 2 bases and J by 5 bases, with 13 bases between the two germline ends. Germline lookup yields CDR1 SGHVS and CDR2 FNYEAQ. In nucleotides, the CDR3 is TGTGCCAGCAGCTTATTGGGAGTAGTCGACGAGCAGTACTTC. This translates into CASSLLGVVDEQYF.

This rearrangement joins TRBV28 to TRBJ2-3; 7 positions agree with TRBD2. This CDR3 region has 15 residues. CDR1 and CDR2 from the germline V gene are MDHEN and SYDVKM. The junction had 4 bases not matched to a gene; V was cut back by 4 bases and J by 0 bases. As DNA, the CDR3 is TGTGCCAGCAGTTCACCTAGCGGTAGCACAGATACGCAGTATTTT. It specifies CASSSPSGSTDTQYF. Based on the CDR3 plus reference TRBV28 and TRBJ2-3, the full variable domain is DVKVTQSSRYLVKRTGEKVFLECVQDMDHENMFWYRQDPGLGLRLIYFSYDVKMKEKGDIPEGYSVSREKKERFSLILESASTNQTSMYLCASSSPSGSTDTQYFGPGTRLTVL.

The rearrangement uses TRBV5-5 and TRBJ2-7, with a possible D match to TRBD2 (5 bases). V dropped 0 bases and J dropped 5 bases, with 12 bases sitting between them. The germline V gene has CDR1 SGHKS and CDR2 YYEKEE (reference sequence). The CDR3 totals 14 residues. This chain's CDR3 is CASSLEGSLDEQYF. Written as DNA, the CDR3 is TGTGCCAGCAGCTTGGAAGGGAGTTTGGACGAGCAGTACTTC.

The V call is TRBV9, the J call TRBJ1-1, with 11 bases aligning to TRBD1. J gave up 8 bases and V 0 bases, and 6 bases lay outside the gene matches. In germline, CDR1 is SGDLS, CDR2 YYNGEE. This CDR3 is built from 15 residues. The CDR3 nucleotides are TGTGCCAGCAGCGTAGAGGACAGGGGGCCGGGAGAAGCTTTCTTT. It translates to CASSVEDRGPGEAFF.

This rearrangement joins TRBV4-1 to TRBJ2-7, with TRBD2 as a possible D gene (5 bases). The CDR3 totals 16 residues. V was trimmed by 0 bases and J by 2 bases, leaving 14 bases between them. Germline assignment: CDR1 MGHRA and CDR2 YSYEKL. CDR3 in amino acids: CASSQDPSGETYEQYF. The CDR3 nucleotides read TGCGCCAGCAGCCAAGATCCATCCGGGGAAACCTACGAGCAGTACTTC.

The chain carries TRBV13 and TRBJ1-2; no definite D call. The V gene lost 1 base and the J gene lost 6 bases, with 18 bases spanning the gap. CDR1 is PRHDT, CDR2 FYEKMQ, per germline (reference sequence). The CDR3 loop spans 16 amino acids. CDR3 loop: CASSLERGRSIHGYTF. CDR3 in DNA: TGTGCCAGCAGCTTAGAGCGGGGTCGAAGTATCCATGGCTACACCTTC.

The rearrangement links TRBV7-8 to TRBJ1-3, with unresolved D. Germline V gene sequence: CDR1 SGHVS, CDR2 FQNEAQ. V was cut by 3 bases and J by 6 bases, with 12 bases left in between. CDR3 size: 14 residues. The CDR3 DNA reads TGTGCCAGCAGCTTTAGCGAGGGAGCAAACACCATATATTTT. It yields the protein CASSFSEGANTIYF.

V gene TRBV29-1 combines with J gene TRBJ2-7; possible D gene TRBD1, 6 bases. In germline, CDR1 is SQVTM, CDR2 ANQGSEA. The CDR3 extends over 12 amino acids. Deletions cut 7 bases from V and 2 bases from J, with 12 bases between. The CDR3 DNA sequence: TGCAGCGCTCAAGACAGGCCCTACGAGCAGTACTTC. It specifies CSAQDRPYEQYF.

V and J are TRBV27 and TRBJ2-7, with D perhaps TRBD2 (6 bases). The CDR3 runs to 13 residues. V lost 2 bases, J lost 3 bases, and 8 bases lay in between. Germline V gene sequence: CDR1 MNHEY, CDR2 SMNVEV (reference sequence). This CDR3 is CASSLRLGYEQYF. DNA of the CDR3: TGTGCCAGCAGTTTACGACTAGGCTACGAGCAGTACTTC.

The chain recombines TRBV6-5 with TRBJ1-2; TRBD1 is a possible D gene (6 bases). Trimming took off 6 bases at V and 4 bases at J, with 15 bases between the two ends. Per the germline V gene, CDR1 is MNHEY and CDR2 is SVGAGI. This CDR3 is built from 14 residues. CDR3 bases: TGTGCCAGCAGACAGGGTGTCTCTGGCTATGGCTACACCTTC. Its translation is CASRQGVSGYGYTF.

The V and J genes are TRBV4-3 and TRBJ1-1; unclear D gene. The CDR3 consists of 14 residues. Germline assignment: CDR1 LGHNA and CDR2 YSLEER. Between the trimmed V and J ends, which lost 1 base and 4 bases, there was a span of 10 bases. The CDR3 is CASSQVWGGTEAFF. The CDR3 region has the DNA TGCGCCAGCAGCCAAGTATGGGGAGGCACTGAAGCTTTCTTT.

This chain uses TRBV28 with TRBJ1-4; D not resolved. Deletions cut 3 bases from V and 4 bases from J, with 6 bases between. The germline gives CDR1 MDHEN, CDR2 SYDVKM. This CDR3 is 13 amino acids long. In DNA form, the CDR3 reads TGTGCCAGCAGTTTTTACAGTAATGAAAAACTGTTTTTT. Translated: CASSFYSNEKLFF.